The 2 T cell receptor beta chains reported below all come from one sample, sequenced in a study of resident and recirculating memory T cells in vitiligo. Libraries were prepared by immunoSEQ multiplex PCR; TCRdb keeps only in-frame clonotypes and omits some of them. Among around 70,000 clones listed, just over 90% were seen once. Sample: blood. These receptors came from a male donor with vitiligo.

The genes are TRBV19 and TRBJ1-5; D uncertain. CDR1 is LNHDA and CDR2 is SQIVND in the germline V gene (reference sequence). V was clipped by 3 bases and J by 0 bases, with 6 bases between them. The CDR3 consists of 14 residues. CDR3 sequence: CASSIPSSNQPQHF. Written as DNA, the CDR3 is TGTGCCAGTAGTATCCCCAGTAGCAATCAGCCCCAGCATTTT.

The CDR3 region has the DNA TGTGCCAGCAGCGTAGAGGGGGACAGGATCACTGAAGCTTTCTTT. Its translation is CASSVEGDRITEAFF. V usage is TRBV9 and J usage is TRBJ1-1, with 8 bases aligning to TRBD1. The CDR3 totals 15 residues. The germline V gene has CDR1 SGDLS and CDR2 YYNGEE. After removal of 0 bases from V and 4 bases from J, the junction contained 5 bases not matched to a gene.